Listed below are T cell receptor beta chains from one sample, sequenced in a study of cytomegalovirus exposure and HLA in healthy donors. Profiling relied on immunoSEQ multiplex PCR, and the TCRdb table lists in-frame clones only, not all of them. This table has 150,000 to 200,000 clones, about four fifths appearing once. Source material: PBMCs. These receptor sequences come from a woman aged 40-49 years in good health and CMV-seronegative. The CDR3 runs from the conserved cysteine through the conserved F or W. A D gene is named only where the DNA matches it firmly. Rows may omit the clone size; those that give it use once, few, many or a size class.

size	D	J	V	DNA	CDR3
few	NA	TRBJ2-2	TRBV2	TGTGCCAGCAGTGTGTTGGTAGAAGCCGGGGAGCTGTTTTTT	CASSVLVEAGELFF
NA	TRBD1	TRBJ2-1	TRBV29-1	TGCAGCGTTGAAGGGACAGGGGCAGGCAATGAGCAGTTCTTC	CSVEGTGAGNEQFF
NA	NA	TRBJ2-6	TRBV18	TGTGCCAGCTCACCACAGGGACTTCGCTCTGGGGCCAACGTCCTGACTTTC	CASSPQGLRSGANVLTF
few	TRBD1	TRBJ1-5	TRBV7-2	TGTGCCAGCAGCGCCATGTCCGGGACAGTCAATCAGCCCCAGCATTTT	CASSAMSGTVNQPQHF
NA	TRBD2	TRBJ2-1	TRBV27	TGTGCCAGCAGTTTAACGGTGAGCGGGAGCATGCGTGAGCAGTTCTTC	CASSLTVSGSMREQFF
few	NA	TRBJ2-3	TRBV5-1	TGCGCCAGCTCCCTCGGAGGTCCGCCAGATACGCAGTATTTT	CASSLGGPPDTQYF
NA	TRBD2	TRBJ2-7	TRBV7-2	TGTGCCAGCAGCTTCCTAGCGGGAGTGGGAGAGCAGTACTTC	CASSFLAGVGEQYF
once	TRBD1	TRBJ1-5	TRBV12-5	TGTGCTAGACGGGGGACAGGAAATCAGCCCCAGCATTTT	CARRGTGNQPQHF
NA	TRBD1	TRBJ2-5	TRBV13	TGTGCCAGCAGCTTACTTGGGGATTGGGACAGATCCTTCCAAGAGACCCAGTACTTC	CASSLLGDWDRSFQETQYF
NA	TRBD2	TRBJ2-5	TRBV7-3	TGTGCCAGCAGCTTAAGCGGGAGCACCCAGTACTTC	CASSLSGSTQYF
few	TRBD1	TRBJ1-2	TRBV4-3	TGCGCCAGCAGCTTGGACAGGGGAAACTATGGCTACACCTTC	CASSLDRGNYGYTF
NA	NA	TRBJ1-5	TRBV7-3	TGTGCCAGCAGCTTAAACCGACAACCCAATCAGCCCCAGCATTTT	CASSLNRQPNQPQHF
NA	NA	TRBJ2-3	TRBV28	TGTGCCAGCAGTCCCGGGGGCACAGATACGCAGTATTTT	CASSPGGTDTQYF
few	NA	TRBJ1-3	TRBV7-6	TGTGCCAGCAGCTCTTGGACAGCCACCTCTGGAAACACCATATATTTT	CASSSWTATSGNTIYF
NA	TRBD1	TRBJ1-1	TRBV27	TGTGCCAGCACTGGGACAGGGGTGGCTTTCTTT	CASTGTGVAFF
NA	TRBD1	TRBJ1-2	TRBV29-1	TGCAGCGTTGTTGACAGGGGGGCAGCGAGGAACTATGGCTACACCTTC	CSVVDRGAARNYGYTF
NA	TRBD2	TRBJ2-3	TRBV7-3	TGTGCCAGCAGTCCGACTAGCGGGAGTCGGGTAGATACGCAGTATTTT	CASSPTSGSRVDTQYF